This T cell receptor (beta chain) stems from a study of T-cell memory formation after mild COVID-19 (dated by TCRdb to 2020 to 2023). Study-level background: TCR sequence clusters from the two donors were largely donor specific. T-cell clones expanding and contracting after mild COVID-19 in a couple of donors were tracked by longitudinal TCRalpha and TCRbeta repertoire sequencing. Two young, previously healthy adult volunteers, one female and one male, were included in the cohort. What the study reported, not specific to this receptor: Whether the second-wave clones peaking on day 37 were SARS-CoV-2 specific was not confirmed. From day 15 to 85, contracting clones showed balanced CD4/CD8 phenotypes, whereas a second wave of clones that expanded from day 15 to 37 leaned towards CD4+. The study covered only a couple of mild cases, and larger cohorts including severe cases with pre-infection samples were considered necessary. Contracting CD4+ clones appeared mostly in the CM and EM memory subsets, whereas CD8+ clones were enriched in EMRA. Some responding clones were found in pre-infection memory, which suggests that pre-existing cross-reactive memory T cells took part in the SARS-CoV-2 response.

For CDR1 and CDR2, the germline V gene lists SGHRS and YFSETQ. The CDR3 sequence holds 14 residues, the cysteine and phenylalanine included. Only CDR3 DNA remains: 42 bases, in frame from the first base. V and J are trimmed by 4 bases and 4 bases, and the gene matches miss 5 bases of the junction. Ficoll-Paque density gradient centrifugation was used to isolate PBMCs. Sequencing used an Illumina NovaSeq 6000. cDNA libraries for TCRalpha and TCRbeta were prepared by 5'RACE using constant-segment primers, with sample barcodes and unique molecular identifiers added. Trizol reagent was used to extract RNA from every sample. The libraries were amplified in two PCR steps, and the second step added a second sample barcode and Illumina TruSeq adapters. The libraries were sequenced on an Illumina NovaSeq using 2 x 150 bp paired-end reads. As for how the authors treated the data: The reads were demultiplexed and collapsed into UMI-guided consensus sequences using migec v1.2.7. Using mixcr v2.1.11, the UMI consensuses were aligned to TRA and TRB V and J templates and assembled into clonotypes. A clonotype was counted as expanded or contracted only if both edgeR and NoisET called the change significant, with noise models trained on biological replicates. For edgeR calls, a false discovery rate-adjusted p below 0.01 and a log2 fold-change threshold of 1 were applied. PCA with hierarchical clustering of max-normalized trajectories of the 1000 most abundant clonotypes was used as exploratory dynamics analysis. Separately sequenced CD4+ and CD8+ repertoires were used to assign the CD4 or CD8 phenotype of responding clones. The raw public data were reprocessed by TCRdb itself: fastp quality trimming at Q25, MiXCR clonotype calling, in-frame beta chains only. Identical CDR3 protein sequences are pooled into one entry, listed with their most common genes and DNA. These V and J calls derive from TCRdb rather than the authors' analysis. The table for this sample lists about 88,000 distinct CDR3 sequences; roughly 23% of them were counted only once. The ten largest clones capture roughly 41% of the sample.

This clonotype has just a few counts. Its cognate antigen has yet to be identified. One base away there is no much larger clone; base qualities are not given. The chain is encoded by TRBV5-1 joined to TRBJ2-4, with 7 bases matching TRBD1. Specimen: PBMCs or a T cell subset sorted from them (not recorded which). This TCR was recovered from a young man who had mild COVID-19 (a few samples of this study predate the infection). The sample titles of this study are shuffled in the database, so cell type and time point are left out; the donor was told from shared clones. The DNA is TGCGCCAGCAGCCCTGACAGGGTAAAAAACATTCAGTACTTC. This is translated as CASSPDRVKNIQYF.